The rows below give T cell receptor beta chains drawn from one sample of a study of graft-versus-host responses after intestinal transplantation. Only in-frame clones appear in the TCRdb table, and some are missing; sequencing was by immunoSEQ multiplex PCR. The sample has over 100,000 clones, roughly 96% seen once; the top ten hold over 2.5%. No antigen has been assigned to these receptors. The sequencing used unstimulated CD8+ T cells sorted from spleen or lymph node cells, collected before intestinal transplant. These receptors originate from a human donor who received an intestinal transplant. CDR3s include the opening cysteine and the closing phenylalanine or tryptophan. D genes are given only for firm matches. Size is stated for part of the rows, as once, few or many counts, or as a class when the clone is expanded.

j_gene: TRBJ2-2; d_gene: -; v_gene: TRBV20-1; abundance: few; CDR3aa: CSALTVGELFF; CDR3nt: TGCAGTGCCCTGACTGTGGGGGAGCTGTTTTTT
j_gene: TRBJ2-7; d_gene: TRBD2; v_gene: TRBV9; abundance: once; CDR3aa: CASSLRAGVAHEQYF; CDR3nt: TGTGCCAGCAGCTTAAGAGCGGGAGTGGCCCACGAGCAGTACTTC
j_gene: TRBJ2-3; d_gene: TRBD2; v_gene: TRBV2; abundance: few; CDR3aa: CASSDWGGRAPLSTDTQYF; CDR3nt: TGTGCCAGCAGTGATTGGGGCGGGAGGGCTCCGCTCAGCACAGATACGCAGTATTTT
j_gene: TRBJ2-1; d_gene: -; v_gene: TRBV10-3; abundance: -; CDR3aa: CASLSDVDNEQFF; CDR3nt: TGTGCCAGCCTCTCGGATGTCGACAATGAGCAGTTCTTC
j_gene: TRBJ2-7; d_gene: TRBD1; v_gene: TRBV28; abundance: -; CDR3aa: CASSLTGTGAYEQYF; CDR3nt: TGTGCCAGCAGTTTAACCGGGACAGGAGCCTACGAGCAGTACTTC
j_gene: TRBJ2-7; d_gene: TRBD2; v_gene: TRBV13; abundance: -; CDR3aa: CASAGGGSREQYF; CDR3nt: TGTGCCAGCGCGGGAGGAGGGTCTAGAGAGCAGTACTTC
j_gene: TRBJ1-1; d_gene: -; v_gene: TRBV28; abundance: -; CDR3aa: CASSLGQGNTEAFF; CDR3nt: TGTGCCAGCAGCTTGGGACAAGGGAACACTGAAGCTTTCTTT
j_gene: TRBJ2-7; d_gene: TRBD2; v_gene: TRBV6-5; abundance: -; CDR3aa: CASSPSPSGRNEQYF; CDR3nt: TGTGCCAGCAGTCCCAGCCCTAGCGGGAGGAACGAGCAGTACTTC
j_gene: TRBJ1-1; d_gene: -; v_gene: TRBV25-1; abundance: -; CDR3aa: CASTPPGNLNTEAFF; CDR3nt: TGTGCCAGCACCCCGCCCGGGAACCTGAACACTGAAGCTTTCTTT
j_gene: TRBJ1-5; d_gene: -; v_gene: TRBV19; abundance: -; CDR3aa: CASSIRQGVNQPQHF; CDR3nt: TGTGCCAGTAGTATACGGCAGGGTGTCAATCAGCCCCAGCATTTT
j_gene: TRBJ2-3; d_gene: -; v_gene: TRBV2; abundance: -; CDR3aa: CASSAGTGDFSDTQYF; CDR3nt: TGTGCCAGCAGTGCGGGGACGGGAGATTTCTCAGATACGCAGTATTTT
j_gene: TRBJ2-7; d_gene: TRBD1; v_gene: TRBV19; abundance: -; CDR3aa: CASSYGDRGFYEQYF; CDR3nt: TGTGCCAGTAGTTATGGGGACAGGGGCTTCTACGAGCAGTACTTC
j_gene: TRBJ2-1; d_gene: TRBD1; v_gene: TRBV9; abundance: once; CDR3aa: CASSVSTGGWDEQFF; CDR3nt: TGTGCCAGCAGCGTTTCCACAGGGGGCTGGGATGAGCAGTTCTTC
j_gene: TRBJ2-7; d_gene: -; v_gene: TRBV9; abundance: -; CDR3aa: CASSVDSREISEQYF; CDR3nt: TGTGCCAGCAGCGTAGATTCCAGGGAAATTTCCGAGCAGTACTTC
j_gene: TRBJ2-2; d_gene: -; v_gene: TRBV6-1; abundance: -; CDR3aa: CASTSMGTGELFF; CDR3nt: TGTGCCAGCACCTCCATGGGGACCGGGGAGCTGTTTTTT
j_gene: TRBJ1-5; d_gene: -; v_gene: TRBV19; abundance: -; CDR3aa: CASRIPGVNQPQHF; CDR3nt: TGTGCCAGTAGGATTCCAGGGGTCAATCAGCCCCAGCATTTT
j_gene: TRBJ2-1; d_gene: -; v_gene: TRBV28; abundance: -; CDR3aa: CASSYRRHSYNEQFF; CDR3nt: TGTGCCAGCAGTTACAGGCGACACTCCTACAATGAGCAGTTCTTC
j_gene: TRBJ2-3; d_gene: -; v_gene: TRBV10-1; abundance: -; CDR3aa: CASSDNRYTDTQYF; CDR3nt: TGCGCCAGCAGTGACAATCGATACACAGATACGCAGTATTTT
j_gene: TRBJ2-4; d_gene: TRBD2; v_gene: TRBV10-2; abundance: -; CDR3aa: CASTSGLAGDRNIQYF; CDR3nt: TGCGCCAGCACCTCGGGACTAGCGGGAGACCGTAACATTCAGTACTTC
j_gene: TRBJ1-1; d_gene: -; v_gene: TRBV7-6; abundance: -; CDR3aa: CASSLVGGEAFF; CDR3nt: TGTGCCAGCAGCTTAGTTGGGGGCGAAGCTTTCTTT
j_gene: TRBJ1-5; d_gene: -; v_gene: TRBV30; abundance: -; CDR3aa: CAWSETGNQPQHF; CDR3nt: TGTGCCTGGAGTGAAACAGGGAATCAGCCCCAGCATTTT
j_gene: TRBJ2-1; d_gene: -; v_gene: TRBV7-9; abundance: -; CDR3aa: CASSSIGQPRDEQFF; CDR3nt: TGTGCCAGCAGCTCCATCGGACAGCCCCGCGATGAGCAGTTCTTC
j_gene: TRBJ2-7; d_gene: -; v_gene: TRBV11-2; abundance: -; CDR3aa: CASSLVSLDYEQYF; CDR3nt: TGTGCCAGCAGCTTAGTATCCCTAGACTACGAGCAGTACTTC
j_gene: TRBJ2-1; d_gene: TRBD2; v_gene: TRBV4-3; abundance: few; CDR3aa: CASSQALGGRPPRNEQFF; CDR3nt: TGCGCCAGCAGCCAGGCCCTAGGCGGGAGGCCGCCGAGGAATGAGCAGTTCTTC
j_gene: TRBJ2-1; d_gene: -; v_gene: TRBV7-9; abundance: -; CDR3aa: CASRETLPNNEQFF; CDR3nt: TGTGCCAGCAGGGAAACACTGCCTAACAATGAGCAGTTCTTC
j_gene: TRBJ2-7; d_gene: -; v_gene: TRBV27; abundance: -; CDR3aa: CASSPGVGYEQYF; CDR3nt: TGTGCCAGCAGTCCAGGGGTAGGCTACGAGCAGTACTTC
j_gene: TRBJ1-2; d_gene: -; v_gene: TRBV11-2; abundance: -; CDR3aa: CASSGRGSYRLGDYGYTF; CDR3nt: TGTGCCAGCAGCGGACGGGGGTCCTACAGACTAGGGGACTATGGCTACACCTTC
j_gene: TRBJ2-7; d_gene: -; v_gene: TRBV28; abundance: -; CDR3aa: CASSLRVYHEQYF; CDR3nt: TGTGCCAGCAGTCTCAGGGTTTACCACGAGCAGTACTTC
j_gene: TRBJ2-1; d_gene: -; v_gene: TRBV28; abundance: -; CDR3aa: CASSLSANYNEQFF; CDR3nt: TGTGCCAGCAGTTTATCCGCCAACTACAATGAGCAGTTCTTC
j_gene: TRBJ2-7; d_gene: TRBD2; v_gene: TRBV4-2; abundance: once; CDR3aa: CASSQKVGTSGIYEQYF; CDR3nt: TGTGCCAGCAGCCAAAAGGTTGGTACTAGCGGTATCTACGAGCAGTACTTC
j_gene: TRBJ2-1; d_gene: TRBD2; v_gene: TRBV7-6; abundance: -; CDR3aa: CASSLNAGGPNEQFF; CDR3nt: TGTGCCAGCAGCTTAAATGCGGGAGGGCCAAATGAGCAGTTCTTC
j_gene: TRBJ1-1; d_gene: -; v_gene: TRBV9; abundance: -; CDR3aa: CASSPPSGSTTEAFF; CDR3nt: TGTGCCAGCAGCCCCCCAAGCGGGTCTACCACTGAAGCTTTCTTT
j_gene: TRBJ2-7; d_gene: -; v_gene: TRBV7-2; abundance: -; CDR3aa: CASSVNYEQYF; CDR3nt: TGTGCCAGCAGCGTTAATTACGAGCAGTACTTC
j_gene: TRBJ1-3; d_gene: -; v_gene: TRBV6-1; abundance: -; CDR3aa: CASSEGLGALSGNTIYF; CDR3nt: TGTGCCAGCAGTGAGGGGTTAGGAGCGCTCTCTGGAAACACCATATATTTT
j_gene: TRBJ1-2; d_gene: -; v_gene: TRBV10-3; abundance: -; CDR3aa: CAISDSPGSYGYTF; CDR3nt: TGTGCCATCAGTGACTCTCCGGGATCCTATGGCTACACCTTC
j_gene: TRBJ1-1; d_gene: -; v_gene: TRBV6-5; abundance: -; CDR3aa: CASSYSPSRYAFF; CDR3nt: TGTGCCAGCAGTTACTCCCCCAGCCGGTATGCTTTCTTT
j_gene: TRBJ1-5; d_gene: TRBD1; v_gene: TRBV2; abundance: -; CDR3aa: CASSPTGPGQPQHF; CDR3nt: TGTGCCAGCAGCCCGACAGGGCCCGGGCAGCCCCAGCATTTT
j_gene: TRBJ2-7; d_gene: TRBD2; v_gene: TRBV4-1; abundance: -; CDR3aa: CASSQERGVGSEQYF; CDR3nt: TGCGCCAGCAGCCAAGAACGGGGGGTGGGCTCCGAGCAGTACTTC
j_gene: TRBJ2-1; d_gene: -; v_gene: TRBV28; abundance: -; CDR3aa: CASSFRLANEQFF; CDR3nt: TGTGCCAGCAGTTTTCGCCTAGCCAATGAGCAGTTCTTC
j_gene: TRBJ1-2; d_gene: -; v_gene: TRBV9; abundance: -; CDR3aa: CASSAAQGYGYTF; CDR3nt: TGTGCCAGCAGCGCAGCTCAGGGGTATGGCTACACCTTC
j_gene: TRBJ2-7; d_gene: -; v_gene: TRBV6-5; abundance: -; CDR3aa: CASSPTGGGVYEQYF; CDR3nt: TGTGCCAGCAGCCCAACTGGGGGCGGAGTCTACGAGCAGTACTTC
j_gene: TRBJ2-3; d_gene: TRBD1; v_gene: TRBV6-1; abundance: -; CDR3aa: CAIRNRGLGTDTQYF; CDR3nt: TGTGCCATCAGAAACAGGGGCTTGGGCACAGATACGCAGTATTTT
j_gene: TRBJ2-7; d_gene: TRBD1; v_gene: TRBV7-3; abundance: -; CDR3aa: CASSLGQGAYEQYF; CDR3nt: TGTGCCAGCAGCTTGGGCCAGGGGGCCTACGAGCAGTACTTC
j_gene: TRBJ2-7; d_gene: -; v_gene: TRBV18; abundance: -; CDR3aa: CASSPGQGPPYEQYF; CDR3nt: TGTGCCAGCTCACCAGGGCAGGGGCCCCCCTACGAGCAGTACTTC
j_gene: TRBJ1-5; d_gene: -; v_gene: TRBV30; abundance: -; CDR3aa: CAWHRRDVGLTQPQHF; CDR3nt: TGTGCCTGGCATAGGAGGGACGTTGGTCTAACACAGCCCCAGCATTTT
j_gene: TRBJ2-7; d_gene: TRBD2; v_gene: TRBV2; abundance: -; CDR3aa: CASSAGLDFYEQYF; CDR3nt: TGTGCCAGCAGTGCTGGACTAGATTTCTACGAGCAGTACTTC
j_gene: TRBJ2-7; d_gene: TRBD2; v_gene: TRBV6-4; abundance: -; CDR3aa: CASSDPGGRESSYEQYF; CDR3nt: TGTGCCAGCAGTGACCCGGGGGGGAGGGAGAGCTCCTACGAGCAGTACTTC
j_gene: TRBJ2-1; d_gene: -; v_gene: TRBV19; abundance: -; CDR3aa: CASRSDHNEQFF; CDR3nt: TGTGCCAGTCGATCGGACCACAATGAGCAGTTCTTC
j_gene: TRBJ2-3; d_gene: -; v_gene: TRBV4-3; abundance: once; CDR3aa: CASSQGAGVDVADTQYF; CDR3nt: TGCGCCAGCAGCCAAGGGGCCGGGGTGGACGTCGCAGATACGCAGTATTTT
j_gene: TRBJ2-1; d_gene: -; v_gene: TRBV9; abundance: -; CDR3aa: CASSVASAGYNEQFF; CDR3nt: TGTGCCAGCAGCGTGGCTAGCGCCGGATACAATGAGCAGTTCTTC
j_gene: TRBJ2-2; d_gene: -; v_gene: TRBV28; abundance: -; CDR3aa: CASSSVSALNTGELFF; CDR3nt: TGTGCCAGCAGTTCCGTGAGCGCCTTGAACACCGGGGAGCTGTTTTTT
j_gene: TRBJ2-1; d_gene: -; v_gene: TRBV4-1; abundance: once; CDR3aa: CASSQSSSENNEQFF; CDR3nt: TGCGCCAGCAGCCAATCGTCTAGCGAGAACAATGAGCAGTTCTTC
j_gene: TRBJ2-1; d_gene: TRBD2; v_gene: TRBV7-9; abundance: -; CDR3aa: CASSSDVREASYNEQFF; CDR3nt: TGTGCCAGCAGCTCAGATGTTCGGGAGGCCTCCTACAATGAGCAGTTCTTC
j_gene: TRBJ2-5; d_gene: -; v_gene: TRBV27; abundance: -; CDR3aa: CASSWVVGETQYF; CDR3nt: TGTGCCAGCAGTTGGGTGGTGGGGGAGACCCAGTACTTC
j_gene: TRBJ2-7; d_gene: -; v_gene: TRBV14; abundance: -; CDR3aa: CASSLRTKYYEQYF; CDR3nt: TGTGCCAGCAGCCTCAGGACTAAATACTACGAGCAGTACTTC